This T cell receptor (beta chain) came from a study of cytomegalovirus exposure and HLA in healthy donors. Trimming at V came to 4 bases and at J to 2 bases, leaving 9 bases not matched to a gene. There are 16 residues in the CDR3. Germline loops: CDR1 MNHEY, CDR2 SMNVEV (reference sequence). As regards this clone: What it recognizes is unknown.

The PCR ran on 60 Vbeta and 13 Jbeta primers. Sequencing used immunoSEQ multiplex PCR; TCRdb keeps in-frame clones, though not all of them. This sample has about 260,000 clones, with roughly two thirds found just once. Study results and caveats: According to an earlier analysis, most TCR beta V segments yielded productive rearrangements about 90% or about 30% of the time.

The origin of this receptor is a female donor in good health and CMV-seronegative. Sequencing was done on a sample of PBMCs. V and J are TRBV27 and TRBJ2-5, with TRBD2 matching 8 bases. CDR3: CASSSGLVRGQETQYF. CDR3 DNA: TGTGCCAGCAGTTCGGGACTAGTGAGAGGGCAAGAGACCCAGTACTTC.